The clone carrying this T cell receptor beta chain was found a few times. The data are from a study of shared clonotypes between healthy human individuals. The CDR3 has 14 amino acids. Germline CDR1 is SGHTA and CDR2 is FQGNSA. The V end lost 5 bases, the J end lost 2 bases, and 11 bases lay between the germline ends. Study donors comprised healthy, HIV-negative adults devoid of recent acute infection or vaccination. It was across several immunoSEQ plates that each subset's genomic DNA was evenly split. Measured with immunoSEQ multiplex PCR; TCRdb has only the in-frame clones, and not every one. This table has around 430,000 clones, about 85% appearing once.

The sequence was collected from a woman aged 40 to 50 in good health. Some clones in this sample may be carry-over from other donors' samples. V is TRBV7-2 and J is TRBJ2-3; unclear D gene. Sequencing used PBMCs. CDR3 in amino acids: CASSPDRYTDTQYF. CDR3 coding DNA: TGTGCCAGCAGCCCGGACCGATACACAGATACGCAGTATTTT.